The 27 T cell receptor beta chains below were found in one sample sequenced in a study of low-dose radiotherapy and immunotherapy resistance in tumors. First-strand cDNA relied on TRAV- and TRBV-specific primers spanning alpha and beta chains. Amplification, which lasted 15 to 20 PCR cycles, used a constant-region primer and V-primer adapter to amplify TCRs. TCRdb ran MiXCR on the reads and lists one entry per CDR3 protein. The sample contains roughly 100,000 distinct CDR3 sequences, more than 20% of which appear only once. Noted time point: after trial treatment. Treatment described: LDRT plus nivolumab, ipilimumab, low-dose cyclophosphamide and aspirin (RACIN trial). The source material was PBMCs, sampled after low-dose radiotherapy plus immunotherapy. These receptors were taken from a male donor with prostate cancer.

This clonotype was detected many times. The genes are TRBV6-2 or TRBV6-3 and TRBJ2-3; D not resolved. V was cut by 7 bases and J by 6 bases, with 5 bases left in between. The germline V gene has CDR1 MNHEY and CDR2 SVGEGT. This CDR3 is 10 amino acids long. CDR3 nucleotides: TGTGCCAGCATGGGGGATACGCAGTATTTT. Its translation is CASMGDTQYF.

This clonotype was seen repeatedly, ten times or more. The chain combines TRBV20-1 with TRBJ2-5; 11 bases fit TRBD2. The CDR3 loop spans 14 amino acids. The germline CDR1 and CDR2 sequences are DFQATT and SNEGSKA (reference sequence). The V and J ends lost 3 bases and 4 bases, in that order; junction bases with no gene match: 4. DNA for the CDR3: TGCAGTGCTAGTTATAGCGGGGGGGCAGAGACCCAGTACTTC. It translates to CSASYSGGAETQYF.

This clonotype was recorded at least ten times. The CDR3 coding sequence is TGTGCCAGCTCACCCGGCGCAGGCGATAACTATGGCTACACCTTC. Its translation: CASSPGAGDNYGYTF. V gene TRBV18 combines with J gene TRBJ1-2; D gene uncertain. Trimming stripped 3 bases from V and 1 base from J, with 12 bases between. This CDR3 is built from 15 residues. CDR1 and CDR2 from the germline V gene are KGHSH and LQKENI.

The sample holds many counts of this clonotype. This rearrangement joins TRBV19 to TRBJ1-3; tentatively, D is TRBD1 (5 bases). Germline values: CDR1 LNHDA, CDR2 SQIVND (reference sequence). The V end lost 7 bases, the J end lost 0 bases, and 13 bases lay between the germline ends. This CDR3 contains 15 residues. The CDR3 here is CASTPRGFSGNTIYF. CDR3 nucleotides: TGTGCCAGTACCCCGAGGGGATTCTCTGGAAACACCATATATTTT.

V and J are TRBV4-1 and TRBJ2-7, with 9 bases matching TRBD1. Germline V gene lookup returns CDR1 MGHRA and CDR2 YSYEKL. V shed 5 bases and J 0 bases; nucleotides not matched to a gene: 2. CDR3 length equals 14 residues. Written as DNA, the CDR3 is TGCGCCAGCAGCGCGGGACAGGGCTCCTACGAGCAGTACTTC. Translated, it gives CASSAGQGSYEQYF.

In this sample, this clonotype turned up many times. The CDR3: CASSEGYGTDTQYF. The CDR3 DNA reads TGCGCCAGCAGTGAGGGGTACGGCACAGATACGCAGTATTTT. The J gene is TRBJ2-3, the V gene TRBV10-1, with D unresolved. V lost 2 bases and J 1 base, leaving 7 bases between the germline ends. Looked up from germline, CDR1 is WNHNN and CDR2 is SYGVQD (reference sequence). CDR3 length equals 14 residues.

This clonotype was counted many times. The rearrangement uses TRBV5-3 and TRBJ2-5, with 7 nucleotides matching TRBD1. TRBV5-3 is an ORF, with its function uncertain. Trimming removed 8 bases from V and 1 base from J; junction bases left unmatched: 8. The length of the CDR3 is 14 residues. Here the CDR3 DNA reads TGTGCCAGCAGCCCGGGGACAGCCCAAGAGACCCAGTACTTC. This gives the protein CASSPGTAQETQYF.

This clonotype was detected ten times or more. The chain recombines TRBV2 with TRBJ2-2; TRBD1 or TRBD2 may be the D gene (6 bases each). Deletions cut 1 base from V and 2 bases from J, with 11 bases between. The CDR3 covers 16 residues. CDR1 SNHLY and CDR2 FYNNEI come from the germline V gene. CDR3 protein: CASSEEWGANTGELFF. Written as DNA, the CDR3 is TGTGCCAGCAGTGAAGAGTGGGGGGCTAACACCGGGGAGCTGTTTTTT. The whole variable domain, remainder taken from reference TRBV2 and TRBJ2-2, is EPEVTQTPSHQVTQMGQEVILRCVPISNHLYFYWYRQILGQKVEFLVSFYNNEISEKSEIFDDQFSVERPDGSNFTLKIRSTKLEDSAMYFCASSEEWGANTGELFFGEGSRLTVL.

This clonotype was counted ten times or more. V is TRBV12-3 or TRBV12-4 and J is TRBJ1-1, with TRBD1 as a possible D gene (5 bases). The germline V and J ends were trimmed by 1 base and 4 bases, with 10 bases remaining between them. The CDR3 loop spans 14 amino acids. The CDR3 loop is CASSLEGRGTEAFF. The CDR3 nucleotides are TGTGCCAGCAGTTTAGAGGGGCGCGGCACTGAAGCTTTCTTT.

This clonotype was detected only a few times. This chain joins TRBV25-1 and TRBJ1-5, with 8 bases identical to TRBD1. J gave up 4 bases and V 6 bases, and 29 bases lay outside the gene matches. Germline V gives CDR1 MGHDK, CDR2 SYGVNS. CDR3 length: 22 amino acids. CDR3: CASSPFATGEEAPNGRNQPQHF. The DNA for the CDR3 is TGTGCCAGCAGCCCTTTTGCGACAGGGGAGGAGGCGCCGAACGGGAGAAATCAGCCCCAGCATTTT.

The CDR3 DNA follows: TGTGCCAGCAGCCAAGCTGGTCAGCCCCAGCATTTT. Its translation is CASSQAGQPQHF. The chain joins TRBV3-1 to TRBJ1-5; D uncertain. The length of the CDR3 is 12 residues. The ends were cut back, 1 base at V and 6 bases at J, with 4 bases in the middle. Germline lookup yields CDR1 LGHDT and CDR2 YNNKEL (reference sequence). The whole variable domain, filled in from reference TRBV3-1 and TRBJ1-5, reads DTAVSQTPKYLVTQMGNDKSIKCEQNLGHDTMYWYKQDSKKFLKIMFSYNNKELIINETVPNRFSPKSPDKAHLNLHINSLELGDSAVYFCASSQAGQPQHFGDGTRLSIL.

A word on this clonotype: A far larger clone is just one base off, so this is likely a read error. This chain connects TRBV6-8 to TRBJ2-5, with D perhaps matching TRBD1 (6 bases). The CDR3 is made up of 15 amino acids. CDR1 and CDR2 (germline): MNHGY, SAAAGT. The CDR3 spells CDSTYSGASQETQYF. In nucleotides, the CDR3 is TGTGACAGCACTTACTCAGGGGCTAGCCAAGAGACCCAGTACTTC.

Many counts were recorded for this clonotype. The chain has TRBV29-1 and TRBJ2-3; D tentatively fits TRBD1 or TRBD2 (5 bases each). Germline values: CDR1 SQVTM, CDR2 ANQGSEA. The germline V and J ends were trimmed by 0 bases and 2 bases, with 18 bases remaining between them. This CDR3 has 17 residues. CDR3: CSVEEPRAQDPTDTQYF. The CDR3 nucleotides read TGCAGCGTTGAAGAGCCGAGGGCACAGGACCCCACAGATACGCAGTATTTT.

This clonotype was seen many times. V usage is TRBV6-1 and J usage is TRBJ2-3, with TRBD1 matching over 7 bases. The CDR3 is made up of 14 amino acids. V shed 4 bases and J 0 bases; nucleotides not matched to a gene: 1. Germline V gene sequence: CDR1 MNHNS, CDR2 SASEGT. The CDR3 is CASSGQGSTDTQYF. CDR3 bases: TGTGCCAGCAGTGGACAGGGCAGCACAGATACGCAGTATTTT.

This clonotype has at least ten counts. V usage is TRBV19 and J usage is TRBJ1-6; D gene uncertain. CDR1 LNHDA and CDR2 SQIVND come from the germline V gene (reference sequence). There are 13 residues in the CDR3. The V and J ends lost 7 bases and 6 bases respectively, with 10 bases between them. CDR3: CASMRRINSPLHF. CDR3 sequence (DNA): TGTGCCAGTATGCGCAGGATTAATTCACCCCTCCACTTT.

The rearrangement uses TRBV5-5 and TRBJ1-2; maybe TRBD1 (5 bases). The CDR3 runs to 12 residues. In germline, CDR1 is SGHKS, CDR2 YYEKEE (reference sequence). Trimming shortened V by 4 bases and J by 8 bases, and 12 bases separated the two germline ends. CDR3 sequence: CASSDGGVGYTF. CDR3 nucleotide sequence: TGTGCCAGCAGCGATGGAGGGGTCGGCTACACCTTC.

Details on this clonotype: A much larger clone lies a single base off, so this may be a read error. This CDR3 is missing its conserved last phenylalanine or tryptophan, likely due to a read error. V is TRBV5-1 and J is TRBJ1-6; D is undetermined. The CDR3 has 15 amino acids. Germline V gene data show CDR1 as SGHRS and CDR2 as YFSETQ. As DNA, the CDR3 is TGTGCCAGCAGCCCGCTGGCGCCAAAGGATTCACCCCTCCACTGT. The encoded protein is CASSPLAPKDSPLHC.

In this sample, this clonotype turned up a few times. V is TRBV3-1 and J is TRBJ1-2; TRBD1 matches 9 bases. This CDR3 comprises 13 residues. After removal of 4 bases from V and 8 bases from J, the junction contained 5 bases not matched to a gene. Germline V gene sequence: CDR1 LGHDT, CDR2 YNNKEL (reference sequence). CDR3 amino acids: CASSLRQGEGYTF. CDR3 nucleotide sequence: TGTGCCAGCAGCCTCCGACAGGGGGAAGGCTACACCTTC. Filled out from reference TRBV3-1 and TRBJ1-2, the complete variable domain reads DTAVSQTPKYLVTQMGNDKSIKCEQNLGHDTMYWYKQDSKKFLKIMFSYNNKELIINETVPNRFSPKSPDKAHLNLHINSLELGDSAVYFCASSLRQGEGYTFGSGTRLTVV.

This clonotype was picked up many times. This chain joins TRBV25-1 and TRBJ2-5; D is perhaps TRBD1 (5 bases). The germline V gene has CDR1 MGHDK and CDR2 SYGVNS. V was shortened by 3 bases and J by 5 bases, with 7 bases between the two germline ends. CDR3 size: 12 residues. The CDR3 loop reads CASSESGETQYF. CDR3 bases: TGTGCCAGCAGTGAGTCAGGGGAGACCCAGTACTTC.

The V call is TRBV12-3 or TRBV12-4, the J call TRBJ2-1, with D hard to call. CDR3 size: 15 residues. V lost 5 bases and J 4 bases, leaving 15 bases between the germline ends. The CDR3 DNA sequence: TGTGCCAGCAGTCCCCCGGGCCAGGTATACAATGAGCAGTTCTTC. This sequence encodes CASSPPGQVYNEQFF.

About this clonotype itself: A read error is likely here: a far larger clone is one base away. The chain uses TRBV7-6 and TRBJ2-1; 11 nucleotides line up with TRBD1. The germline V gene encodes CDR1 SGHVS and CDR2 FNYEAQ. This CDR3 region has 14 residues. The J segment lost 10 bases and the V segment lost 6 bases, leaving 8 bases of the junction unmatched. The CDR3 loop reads CASSPDRGRWEQFF. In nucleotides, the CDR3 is TGTGCCAGCAGTCCGGACAGGGGGCGGTGGGAGCAGTTCTTC.

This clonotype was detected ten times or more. CDR3 region: CASSYGGTDSNQPQHF. The CDR3 DNA is TGCGCCAGCAGCTACGGCGGGACGGATAGCAATCAGCCCCAGCATTTT. This chain uses TRBV4-1 with TRBJ1-5; perhaps TRBD1 as D (5 bases). Germline lookup yields CDR1 MGHRA and CDR2 YSYEKL. The CDR3 loop spans 16 amino acids. The ends were cut back, 5 bases at V and 0 bases at J, with 14 bases in the middle.

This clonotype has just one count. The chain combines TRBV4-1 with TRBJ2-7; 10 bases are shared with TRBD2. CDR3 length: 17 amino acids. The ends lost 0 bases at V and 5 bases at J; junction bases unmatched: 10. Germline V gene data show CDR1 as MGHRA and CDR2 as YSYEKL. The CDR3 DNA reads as TGCGCCAGCAGCCAAGAACGGCTAGCGGGAGTGCCCCACGAGCAGTACTTC. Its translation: CASSQERLAGVPHEQYF.

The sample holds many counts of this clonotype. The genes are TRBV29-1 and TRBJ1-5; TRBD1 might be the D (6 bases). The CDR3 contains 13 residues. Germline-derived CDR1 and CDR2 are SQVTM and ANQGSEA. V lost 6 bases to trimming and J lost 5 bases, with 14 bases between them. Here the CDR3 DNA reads TGCAGCGTCGCCGACAGGTTCGATCAGCCCCAGCATTTT. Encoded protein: CSVADRFDQPQHF.

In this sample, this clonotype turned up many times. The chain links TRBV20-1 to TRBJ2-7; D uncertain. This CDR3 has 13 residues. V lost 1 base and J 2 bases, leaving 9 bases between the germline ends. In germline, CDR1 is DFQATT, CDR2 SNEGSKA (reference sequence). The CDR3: CSARGRSTYEQYF. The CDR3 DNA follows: TGCAGTGCTAGAGGCCGATCAACCTACGAGCAGTACTTC.

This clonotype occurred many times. The CDR3 here is CASSPLAGGGSYNEQFF. In nucleotides, the CDR3 is TGTGCCAGCAGTCCTTTAGCGGGGGGAGGGTCCTACAATGAGCAGTTCTTC. This rearrangement joins TRBV6-5 to TRBJ2-1, with TRBD2 matching 10 bases. This CDR3 has 17 amino acids. The J segment lost 1 base and the V segment lost 5 bases, leaving 8 bases of the junction unmatched. CDR1 MNHEY and CDR2 SVGAGI come from the germline V gene.

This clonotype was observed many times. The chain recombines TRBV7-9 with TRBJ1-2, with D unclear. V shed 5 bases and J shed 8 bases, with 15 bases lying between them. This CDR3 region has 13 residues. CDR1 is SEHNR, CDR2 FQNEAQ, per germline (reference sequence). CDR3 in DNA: TGTGCCAGCAGCAGAGGGAATCGCGTAGGCTACACCTTC. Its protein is CASSRGNRVGYTF. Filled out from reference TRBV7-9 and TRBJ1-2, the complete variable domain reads DTGVSQNPRHKITKRGQNVTFRCDPISEHNRLYWYRQTLGQGPEFLTYFQNEAQLEKSRLLSDRFSAERPKGSFSTLEIQRTEQGDSAMYLCASSRGNRVGYTFGSGTRLTVV.